This T cell receptor beta chain is from a study of human T cells and chemical hapten exposure. Study context: The patients, most of them female, presented with alopecia areata, totalis or universalis. Broader study findings: Compared with pre-sensitization or healthy control sets, expanded TCRs clustered more.

As for time point: patch test 1, 2 weeks after DPC sensitization. Treatment indicated: therapeutic diphenylcyclopropenone sensitization with weekly scalp DPC. The authors extracted total RNA from unfractionated whole blood. Each patch test followed a blood draw. This CDR3 spans 14 amino acids. In germline, CDR1 is LGHDT, CDR2 YNNKEL (reference sequence). The ends were cut back, 5 bases at V and 2 bases at J, with 13 bases in the middle. As regards this clonotype: Its target is unknown.

TCRdb recomputed calls from the RACE reads with MiXCR, one row per CDR3 protein. The sample gives 40,000 to 65,000 distinct CDR3 sequences, 11% of which show up once; approximately 1.8% is in the top ten. The sample in question was whole blood, obtained in connection with sensitization to the hapten diphenylcyclopropenone (DPC). The sequence came from a woman between 40 and 55 years old with alopecia areata. Some clones in this sample may be carry-over from other donors' samples. The chain combines TRBV3-1 with TRBJ2-7; D is possibly TRBD2 (5 bases). The CDR3 is CASSTDWGTYEQYF. The CDR3, as DNA: TGTGCCAGCAGCACGGACTGGGGAACCTACGAGCAGTACTTC.